This T cell receptor (beta chain) was sequenced during a study of OX40 agonist ivuxolimab in advanced cancers. The wider study: Earlier anti-PD-1, anti-PD-L1 or anti-CTLA-4 therapy was permitted; around 40% had received some.

The table came from immunoSEQ multiplex PCR; TCRdb's copy has only in-frame clones and leaves some out. The sample holds 150,000 to 170,000 clones; 94% are singletons and the top ten take about 0.31%. Trimming took 4 bases from V and 12 from J; bases not matched to a gene: 7. This CDR3 has 12 amino acids. The germline V gene encodes CDR1 SGHVS and CDR2 FNYEAQ. The clonotype originates from an adult with an advanced solid tumor such as melanoma, head and neck, liver or kidney cancer. The sample consisted of CD4+ or CD8+ T cells sorted from blood, taken in a trial of the OX40 agonist ivuxolimab. The gene calls are TRBV7-6 and TRBJ2-7; TRBD1 matches 9 bases. CDR3: CASSSTGGWPYF. Here the CDR3 DNA reads TGTGCCAGCAGCTCCACAGGGGGCTGGCCGTACTTC.